The text below deals with one T cell receptor (beta chain). TRB amplification used approximately 250 ng of peripheral blood genomic DNA. Multiplex touch-down PCR amplified TRB using TRB-A and TRB-B pools in one tube. TCRdb re-analyzed the multiplex PCR reads; it lists each CDR3 protein once, without DNA. This specimen shows some 5,100 distinct CDR3 sequences; the ten leading clones hold approximately 7%. This sample is drawn from a study of T cell clusters in autoimmune cytopenias. This CDR3 is 12 amino acids long. The germline gives CDR1 DFQATT, CDR2 SNEGSKA (reference sequence). In addition, the sample was reused for a study of T cell repertoires in aging, cancer and after chemotherapy.

The chain recombines TRBV20-1 with TRBJ1-4. This sequence originates from a human donor in good health. Sequencing was done on a sample of peripheral blood. The CDR3 region is CSAERDGEKLFF.